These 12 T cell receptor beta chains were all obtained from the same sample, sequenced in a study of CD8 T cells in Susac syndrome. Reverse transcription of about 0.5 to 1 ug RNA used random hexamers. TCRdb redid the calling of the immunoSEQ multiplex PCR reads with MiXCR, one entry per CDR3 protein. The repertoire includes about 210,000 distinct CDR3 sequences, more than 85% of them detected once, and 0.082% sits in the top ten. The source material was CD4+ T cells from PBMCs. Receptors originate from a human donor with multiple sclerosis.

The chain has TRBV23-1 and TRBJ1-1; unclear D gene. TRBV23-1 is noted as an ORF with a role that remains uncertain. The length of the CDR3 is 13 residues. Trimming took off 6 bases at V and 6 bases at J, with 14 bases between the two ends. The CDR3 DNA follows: TGCGCCAGCAGCGTGCCTCTGGTCCCTGAAGCTTTCTTT. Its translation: CASSVPLVPEAFF.

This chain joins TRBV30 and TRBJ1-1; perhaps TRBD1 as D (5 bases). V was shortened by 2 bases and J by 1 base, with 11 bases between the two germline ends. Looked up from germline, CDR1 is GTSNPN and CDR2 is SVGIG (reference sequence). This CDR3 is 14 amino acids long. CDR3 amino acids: CAWSPLTANTEAFF. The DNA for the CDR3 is TGTGCCTGGAGTCCTCTGACAGCGAACACTGAAGCTTTCTTT.

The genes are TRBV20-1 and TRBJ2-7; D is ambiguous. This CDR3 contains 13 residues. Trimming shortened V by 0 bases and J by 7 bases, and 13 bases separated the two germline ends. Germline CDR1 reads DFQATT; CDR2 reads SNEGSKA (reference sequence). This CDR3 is CSARDPGPLEQYF. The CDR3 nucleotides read TGCAGTGCTAGAGATCCTGGTCCCCTGGAGCAGTACTTC.

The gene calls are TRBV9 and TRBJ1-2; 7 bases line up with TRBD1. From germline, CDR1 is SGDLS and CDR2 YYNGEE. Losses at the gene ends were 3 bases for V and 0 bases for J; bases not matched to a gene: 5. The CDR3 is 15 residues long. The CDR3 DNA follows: TGTGCCAGCAGCGAGACGACAGGGCCTAACTATGGCTACACCTTC. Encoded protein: CASSETTGPNYGYTF.

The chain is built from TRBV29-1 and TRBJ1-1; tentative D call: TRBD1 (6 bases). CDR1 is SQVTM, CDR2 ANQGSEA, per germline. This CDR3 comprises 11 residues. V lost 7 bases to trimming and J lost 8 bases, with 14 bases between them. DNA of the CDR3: TGCAGCGGTGCACAGGGCGGCGAAGCTTTCTTT. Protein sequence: CSGAQGGEAFF.

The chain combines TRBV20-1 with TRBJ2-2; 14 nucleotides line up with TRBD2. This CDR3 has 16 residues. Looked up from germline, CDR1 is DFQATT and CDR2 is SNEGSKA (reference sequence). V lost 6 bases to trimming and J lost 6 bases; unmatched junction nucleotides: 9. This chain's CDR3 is CSATPGTSGGAGELFF. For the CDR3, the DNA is TGCAGTGCCACCCCCGGGACTAGCGGGGGCGCCGGGGAGCTGTTTTTT.

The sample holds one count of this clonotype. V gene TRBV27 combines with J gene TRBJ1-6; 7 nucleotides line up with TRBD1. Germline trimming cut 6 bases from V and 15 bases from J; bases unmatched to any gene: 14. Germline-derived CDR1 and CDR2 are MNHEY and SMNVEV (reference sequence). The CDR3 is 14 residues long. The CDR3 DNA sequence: TGTGCCAGCAGCCCCGCAGGGGGGTTAGTACTCCTCCACTTT. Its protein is CASSPAGGLVLLHF.

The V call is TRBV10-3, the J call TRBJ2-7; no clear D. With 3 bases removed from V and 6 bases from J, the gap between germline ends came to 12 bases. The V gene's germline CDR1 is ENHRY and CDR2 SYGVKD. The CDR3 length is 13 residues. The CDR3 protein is CAISDRLVGEQYF. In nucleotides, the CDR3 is TGTGCCATCAGTGACCGGCTTGTGGGCGAGCAGTACTTC.

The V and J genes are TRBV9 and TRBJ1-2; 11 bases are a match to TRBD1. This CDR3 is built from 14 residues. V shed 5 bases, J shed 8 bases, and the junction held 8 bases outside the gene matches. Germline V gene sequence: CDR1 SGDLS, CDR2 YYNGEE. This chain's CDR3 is CASSRQDRGLGYTF. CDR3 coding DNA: TGTGCCAGCAGTCGACAGGACAGGGGGCTCGGCTACACCTTC.

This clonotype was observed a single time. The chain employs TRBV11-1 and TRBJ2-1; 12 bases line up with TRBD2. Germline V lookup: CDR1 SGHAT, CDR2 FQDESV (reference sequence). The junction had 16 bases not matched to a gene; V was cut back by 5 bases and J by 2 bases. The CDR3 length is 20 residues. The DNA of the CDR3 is TGTGCCAGCAGCCGAGCCCGACTAGCGGGGGACCTATATACCTACAATGAGCAGTTCTTC. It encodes CASSRARLAGDLYTYNEQFF.

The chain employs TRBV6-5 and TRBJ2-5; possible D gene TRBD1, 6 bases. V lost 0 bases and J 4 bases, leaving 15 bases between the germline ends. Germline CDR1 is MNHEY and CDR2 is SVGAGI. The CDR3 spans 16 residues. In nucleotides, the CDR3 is TGTGCCAGCAGTTACTCGTCAGGACAGTGGGGAGAGACCCAGTACTTC. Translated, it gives CASSYSSGQWGETQYF.

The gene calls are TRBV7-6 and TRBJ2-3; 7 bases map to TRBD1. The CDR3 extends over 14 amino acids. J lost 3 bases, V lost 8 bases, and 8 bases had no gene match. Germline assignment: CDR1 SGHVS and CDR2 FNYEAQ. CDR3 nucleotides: TGTGCCAGCTCATCACACAGGGGAACAGATACGCAGTATTTT. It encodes CASSSHRGTDTQYF.